The rows below give T cell receptor beta chains drawn from one sample of a study of cytomegalovirus exposure and HLA in healthy donors. Libraries were prepared by immunoSEQ multiplex PCR; TCRdb keeps only in-frame clonotypes and omits some of them. This table has over 130,000 clones, about 88% appearing once. Sequencing was carried out using PBMCs. These TCRs come from a man between 18 and 35 years old in good health and CMV-seropositive. CDR3s include the opening cysteine and the closing phenylalanine or tryptophan. D genes are given only for firm matches. Size values are once, few and many counts, or a class for expanded clones, and some rows have none.

CDR3	DNA	D	V	J	size
CASKTGELTDTQYF	TGTGCCAGCAAGACGGGGGAGCTCACAGATACGCAGTATTTT	.	TRBV9	TRBJ2-3	.
CASRRAGGFEKLFF	TGTGCCAGCAGGCGTGCCGGCGGATTTGAAAAACTGTTTTTT	.	TRBV6-5	TRBJ1-4	once
CASSRPGTPSYEQYF	TGTGCCAGTAGCAGACCCGGGACTCCGTCCTACGAGCAGTACTTC	.	TRBV19	TRBJ2-7	.
CAWEDRAYEQYF	TGTGCCTGGGAAGACAGGGCCTACGAGCAGTACTTC	TRBD1	TRBV30	TRBJ2-7	.
CASRRQGHGTDTQYF	TGTGCCAGCCGCAGACAGGGCCACGGAACAGATACGCAGTATTTT	TRBD1	TRBV2	TRBJ2-3	.
CASSSDRVSPLHF	TGTGCCAGCAGCTCCGACAGGGTCTCACCCCTCCACTTT	TRBD1	TRBV11-3	TRBJ1-6	.
CASSIDRARTDTQYF	TGCGCCAGCAGCATTGACAGGGCCCGTACAGATACGCAGTATTTT	TRBD1	TRBV5-1	TRBJ2-3	.
CAWSAGVGTVTDTQYF	TGTGCCTGGAGTGCCGGAGTAGGGACAGTCACAGATACGCAGTATTTT	TRBD1	TRBV30	TRBJ2-3	.
CASWRGTSTDTQYF	TGTGCCAGTTGGCGGGGGACCAGCACAGATACGCAGTATTTT	TRBD2	TRBV6-5	TRBJ2-3	.
CASSMGQLYGYTF	TGTGCCAGCAGCATGGGACAGCTCTATGGCTACACCTTC	TRBD1	TRBV13	TRBJ1-2	.
CASRPVATNEKLFF	TGCGCCAGCAGGCCAGTGGCAACTAATGAAAAACTGTTTTTT	.	TRBV10-2	TRBJ1-4	.
CASRRSGTSGASEQFF	TGTGCCAGCAGGCGGTCCGGGACTAGCGGGGCAAGTGAGCAGTTCTTC	TRBD2	TRBV5-4	TRBJ2-1	.